Listed below are T cell receptor beta chains from one sample, sequenced in a study of a mutant IDH1 vaccine in newly diagnosed glioma. Sequenced by immunoSEQ multiplex PCR; TCRdb stores in-frame clones only, minus some. The data hold about 56,000 clones, with 87% observed a single time. No antigen is known for these receptors. The material sequenced was PBMCs, taken from a glioma patient whose treatment included an IDH1 peptide vaccine. The receptors shown here come from a middle-aged man with glioma. Each CDR3 is given without its conserved first and last residue. A D gene is named only where the DNA matches it firmly.

V gene: TRBV29-1; J gene: TRBJ1-2; D gene: .; CDR3 protein: SVGLGESGYT
V gene: TRBV6-1; J gene: TRBJ2-2; D gene: .; CDR3 protein: ASSEGWNTGELF
V gene: TRBV4-1; J gene: TRBJ2-3; D gene: TRBD2; CDR3 protein: ASSQRIGLAVTDTQY
V gene: TRBV27; J gene: TRBJ2-5; D gene: TRBD1; CDR3 protein: ASSPWTGPETQY
V gene: TRBV6-1; J gene: TRBJ2-4; D gene: .; CDR3 protein: ASRINRNIQY
V gene: TRBV4-1; J gene: TRBJ2-7; D gene: .; CDR3 protein: ASRPREGGVYEQY
V gene: TRBV12-5; J gene: TRBJ2-7; D gene: .; CDR3 protein: ASESEYRLSHYEQY
V gene: TRBV7-3; J gene: TRBJ2-1; D gene: .; CDR3 protein: ASSDLFPNEQF
V gene: TRBV6-5; J gene: TRBJ2-2; D gene: TRBD1; CDR3 protein: ASSTDRGDTGELF
V gene: TRBV5-4; J gene: TRBJ2-3; D gene: TRBD1; CDR3 protein: ASSGGRDRGRDTQY
V gene: TRBV7-7; J gene: TRBJ2-1; D gene: TRBD2; CDR3 protein: ASSQTSGPYNEQF
V gene: TRBV28; J gene: TRBJ1-4; D gene: TRBD1; CDR3 protein: ASSLFQGAWEKLF
V gene: TRBV10-3; J gene: TRBJ1-2; D gene: .; CDR3 protein: AISEVGTYGYT
V gene: TRBV18; J gene: TRBJ2-6; D gene: .; CDR3 protein: ASSPLGGTGANVLT
V gene: TRBV5-1; J gene: TRBJ1-2; D gene: TRBD1; CDR3 protein: ASSPQGAGYGYT
V gene: TRBV7-2; J gene: TRBJ2-4; D gene: .; CDR3 protein: ASSFGGGPFWAKNIQY
V gene: TRBV2; J gene: TRBJ1-2; D gene: TRBD1; CDR3 protein: ASQTGYYGYT
V gene: TRBV6-1; J gene: TRBJ2-3; D gene: .; CDR3 protein: ASSAGVNGPGTDTQY
V gene: TRBV7-8; J gene: TRBJ1-2; D gene: TRBD1; CDR3 protein: ASGQGGYGYT
V gene: TRBV18; J gene: TRBJ2-7; D gene: .; CDR3 protein: ASSPNRDEQY
V gene: TRBV9; J gene: TRBJ2-2; D gene: .; CDR3 protein: ASSLRDTGELF
V gene: TRBV4-2; J gene: TRBJ2-7; D gene: .; CDR3 protein: ASSQDSSGQY
V gene: TRBV19; J gene: TRBJ1-5; D gene: .; CDR3 protein: ASSIRGNQPQH
V gene: TRBV10-3; J gene: TRBJ1-2; D gene: TRBD1; CDR3 protein: AIRRQGADFYGYT
V gene: TRBV5-1; J gene: TRBJ2-2; D gene: TRBD1; CDR3 protein: ASSYRQGAAGELF